A single sample is the source of the 29 T cell receptor beta chains below, sequenced in a study of blood T cell repertoires in COVID-19. Libraries were prepared by immunoSEQ multiplex PCR; TCRdb keeps only in-frame clonotypes and omits some of them. Found here are nearly 40,000 clones, just under 80% of them singletons; the top ten hold around 40%. Material for sequencing was peripheral blood. All receptors come from a man at least 80 years old with active or convalescent COVID-19.

This clone was recorded a few times. The chain recombines TRBV2 with TRBJ1-1; the D is unclear. Trimming stripped 3 bases from V and 4 bases from J, with 18 bases between. The CDR3 totals 16 residues. Germline CDR1 and CDR2: SNHLY and FYNNEI. CDR3 protein: CASSDSVETLGTEAFF. The CDR3, as DNA: TGTGCCAGCAGTGATTCAGTGGAGACTTTGGGCACTGAAGCTTTCTTT. The full variable domain, completed using reference TRBV2 and TRBJ1-1, is EPEVTQTPSHQVTQMGQEVILRCVPISNHLYFYWYRQILGQKVEFLVSFYNNEISEKSEIFDDQFSVERPDGSNFTLKIRSTKLEDSAMYFCASSDSVETLGTEAFFGQGTRLTVV.

The rearrangement joins TRBV5-1 to TRBJ2-3, with 9 bases aligning to TRBD1. V dropped 0 bases and J dropped 4; count of bases not matched to a gene: 9. Germline V gene lookup returns CDR1 SGHRS and CDR2 YFSETQ. The CDR3 is 17 residues long. The CDR3 region has the DNA TGCGCCAGCAGCTTGGGGGCTTCCGGGACAGGGTCAGATACGCAGTATTTT. Protein product: CASSLGASGTGSDTQYF.

This chain connects TRBV6-4 to TRBJ2-3; 8 nucleotides match TRBD2. The trim removed 1 base at V and 7 bases at J, leaving 7 bases unmatched. The CDR3 length is 15 residues. Germline CDR1 and CDR2: MRHNA and SNTAGT. CDR3 DNA: TGTGCCAGCAGTGACTTCCGGGAGGGCCCAAATACGCAGTATTTT. Translation gives CASSDFREGPNTQYF.

The V call is TRBV28, the J call TRBJ2-2; 8 bases map to TRBD2. The CDR3 spans 15 residues. Per germline, CDR1 MDHEN and CDR2 SYDVKM. CDR3 region: CVSAGGAKNTGELFF. CDR3 sequence (DNA): TGTGTCTCGGCCGGGGGGGCCAAAAACACCGGGGAGCTGTTTTTT.

The chain carries TRBV5-1 and TRBJ1-6; 10 positions match TRBD1. The germline V gene encodes CDR1 SGHRS and CDR2 YFSETQ. This CDR3 region has 15 residues. With 4 bases clipped from V and 10 bases from J, the junction kept 8 bases outside the gene matches. CDR3 sequence: CASSPSRDRGSPLHF. The CDR3 bases are TGCGCCAGCAGCCCGTCCCGGGACAGGGGCTCACCCCTCCACTTT.

This clone was observed a few times. V and J are TRBV6-2 or TRBV6-3 and TRBJ2-2; unclear D gene. The CDR3 consists of 15 residues. With 4 bases removed from V and 0 bases from J, the gap between germline ends came to 9 bases. Germline V gene sequence: CDR1 MNHEY, CDR2 SVGEGT. The chain's CDR3 is CASSSAYSNTGELFF. For the CDR3, the DNA is TGTGCCAGCAGTTCCGCCTATTCGAACACCGGGGAGCTGTTTTTT.

This chain connects TRBV28 to TRBJ1-2; D is uncertain. Trimming took 6 bases from V and 5 from J, leaving 7 bases between them. There are 11 residues in the CDR3. CDR1 MDHEN and CDR2 SYDVKM come from the germline V gene. CDR3 region: CASSSGYGYTF. CDR3 in DNA: TGTGCCAGCAGCTCAGGATATGGCTACACCTTC.

For the CDR3, the DNA is TGCGCCAGCAGCTTGCTATCAGGGTTTGGAAACACCATATATTTT. As protein: CASSLLSGFGNTIYF. V is TRBV5-1 and J is TRBJ1-3, with D maybe TRBD1 (5 bases). This CDR3 has 15 amino acids. Trimming took off 1 base at V and 3 bases at J, with 11 bases between the two ends. Germline V lookup: CDR1 SGHRS, CDR2 YFSETQ.

The chain links TRBV7-9 to TRBJ2-1, with 12 bases that match TRBD2. V was clipped by 5 bases and J by 3 bases; unmatched bases: 14. The CDR3 has 19 amino acids. Germline values: CDR1 SEHNR, CDR2 FQNEAQ (reference sequence). This chain's CDR3 is CASSLNKGTSGFHYNEQFF. The CDR3 DNA follows: TGTGCCAGCAGCCTAAATAAAGGGACTAGCGGGTTCCACTACAATGAGCAGTTCTTC.

CDR3 DNA sequence: TGTGCCAGCAGTAGTTTTGGTGAGCAGTTCTTC. This translates into CASSSFGEQFF. The rearrangement links TRBV9 to TRBJ2-1; D remains ambiguous. The CDR3 has 11 residues. Germline CDR1 reads SGDLS; CDR2 reads YYNGEE. V gave up 5 bases and J gave up 9 bases, with 9 bases separating them. Supplemented by reference TRBV9 and TRBJ2-1, the full variable domain reads DSGVTQTPKHLITATGQRVTLRCSPRSGDLSVYWYQQSLDQGLQFLIQYYNGEERAKGNILERFSAQQFPDLHSELNLSSLELGDSALYFCASSSFGEQFFGPGTRLTVL.

V and J are TRBV28 and TRBJ1-1; 7 bases are a match to TRBD1. V lost 6 bases to trimming and J lost 5 bases; unmatched junction nucleotides: 12. Germline V gene data show CDR1 as MDHEN and CDR2 as SYDVKM. This CDR3 comprises 15 residues. As DNA, the CDR3 is TGTGCCAGCAGCCGCGGGGACAGTTGGGGGACTGAAGCTTTCTTT. Its translation: CASSRGDSWGTEAFF.

This sequence joins TRBV9 and TRBJ2-1; 15 bases match TRBD2. CDR3 length equals 19 residues. Trimming at V came to 4 bases and at J to 7 bases, leaving 15 bases not matched to a gene. The germline CDR1 and CDR2 sequences are SGDLS and YYNGEE. The CDR3 DNA reads as TGTGCCAGCAGCCCCGGGGGGGGACTAGCGGGAGGTTTGAGGAATGAGCAGTTCTTC. Translated, it gives CASSPGGGLAGGLRNEQFF.

This clone was observed a single time. The V gene is TRBV24-1, the J gene TRBJ2-7, with D perhaps matching TRBD1 (5 bases). The CDR3 contains 14 residues. Trimming shortened V by 0 bases and J by 4 bases, and 9 bases separated the two germline ends. Per the germline V gene, CDR1 is KGHDR and CDR2 is SFDVKD. The CDR3 reads CATSDLQGAYEQYF. CDR3 coding DNA: TGTGCCACCAGTGATTTGCAAGGGGCGTACGAGCAGTACTTC.

V is TRBV6-1 and J is TRBJ2-5, with D possibly being TRBD2 (5 bases). Trimming pared 0 bases from V and 2 bases from J, leaving 10 bases between. CDR3 size: 15 residues. Germline assignment: CDR1 MNHNS and CDR2 SASEGT. The CDR3 spells CASSEALTIQETQYF. Here the CDR3 DNA reads TGTGCCAGCAGTGAAGCGTTGACTATTCAAGAGACCCAGTACTTC.

With regard to this clone: One junction end disagrees with the germline gene, perhaps due to a read error. The chain joins TRBV28 to TRBJ2-1; D is possibly TRBD2 (6 bases). Germline V gene lookup returns CDR1 MDHEN and CDR2 SYDVKM. The CDR3 sequence is 16 residues long. The CDR3 DNA sequence: TGTGCCAGCGGTTTGCTTCTGGAGGGCCTTAACAATGAGCAGTTCTTC. Residues: CASGLLLEGLNNEQFF.

V usage is TRBV5-8 and J usage is TRBJ2-1; 7 bases are a match to TRBD1. The CDR3 runs 15 residues. Germline V gives CDR1 SGHTS, CDR2 YDEGEE. Trimming cost V 8 bases and J 6 bases; bases outside gene matches: 14. The CDR3 here is CASSHRDRQINEQFF. As DNA, the CDR3 is TGTGCCAGTTCTCACCGGGACAGACAGATCAATGAGCAGTTCTTC.

The chain recombines TRBV4-3 with TRBJ2-2; TRBD2 matches 11 bases. The CDR3 covers 15 residues. The V gene end was trimmed by 3 bases and the J gene end by 4 bases; junction bases not matched to a gene: 1. Germline V gene data show CDR1 as LGHNA and CDR2 as YSLEER. DNA for the CDR3: TGCGCCAGCAGCCAGCTAGCGGGGGGCACCGGGGAGCTGTTTTTT. Translated: CASSQLAGGTGELFF.

CDR3 DNA: TGTGCCAGCAGCAAGGGACAGAACTATGGCTACACCTTC. Protein: CASSKGQNYGYTF. The V gene is TRBV7-2, the J gene TRBJ1-2; 7 positions match TRBD1. The germline V gene has CDR1 SGHTA and CDR2 FQGNSA. V shed 5 bases and J 2 bases; nucleotides not matched to a gene: 2. This CDR3 spans 13 amino acids. The full variable domain, rest sourced from reference TRBV7-2 and TRBJ1-2, is GAGVSQSPSNKVTEKGKDVELRCDPISGHTALYWYRQSLGQGLEFLIYFQGNSAPDKSGLPSDRFSAERTGGSVSTLTIQRTQQEDSAVYLCASSKGQNYGYTFGSGTRLTVV.

The V gene is TRBV7-9, the J gene TRBJ1-2, with TRBD1 identical over 8 bases. Germline V lookup: CDR1 SEHNR, CDR2 FQNEAQ (reference sequence). The CDR3 length is 15 residues. V was pared by 5 bases and J by 7 bases, with 12 bases of the junction left unmatched. CDR3 amino acids: CASSGYSGGAGGYTF. The CDR3 DNA sequence: TGTGCCAGCAGCGGTTACTCAGGGGGCGCGGGTGGCTACACCTTC.

The V call is TRBV29-1, the J call TRBJ2-7; 9 bases align to TRBD2. This CDR3 has 15 residues. Trimming cost V 4 bases and J 3 bases; bases outside gene matches: 10. The germline V gene encodes CDR1 SQVTM and CDR2 ANQGSEA. As DNA, the CDR3 is TGCAGCGTTGTCCCTAGCGGGAACGAAGACTACGAGCAGTACTTC. Translated: CSVVPSGNEDYEQYF.

The V gene is TRBV7-2, the J gene TRBJ2-1; 7 positions match TRBD1. The CDR3 runs 14 residues. CDR1 SGHTA and CDR2 FQGNSA come from the germline V gene. The J segment lost 6 bases and the V segment lost 1 base, leaving 3 bases of the junction unmatched. CDR3 region: CASSLVAGGNEQFF. CDR3 DNA sequence: TGTGCCAGCAGCTTAGTTGCAGGGGGCAATGAGCAGTTCTTC.

The V gene is TRBV7-9, the J gene TRBJ2-2; 7 bases map to TRBD1. CDR1 SEHNR and CDR2 FQNEAQ come from the germline V gene (reference sequence). V dropped 5 bases and J dropped 7; count of bases not matched to a gene: 13. This CDR3 spans 16 amino acids. CDR3 protein: CASSQRTGGSFGELFF. CDR3 DNA sequence: TGTGCCAGCAGCCAAAGGACAGGTGGAAGCTTCGGGGAGCTGTTTTTT.

The gene calls are TRBV18 and TRBJ1-1; D is possibly TRBD1 (5 bases). Trimming removed 4 bases at V and 2 bases at J, with 8 bases between. Germline CDR1 is KGHSH and CDR2 is LQKENI. The CDR3 is 13 amino acids. CDR3 residues: CASSLQANTEAFF. CDR3 bases: TGTGCCAGCTCACTACAGGCCAACACTGAAGCTTTCTTT.

This rearrangement joins TRBV4-2 to TRBJ2-7, with 11 bases identical to TRBD1. Germline V gene sequence: CDR1 LGHNA, CDR2 YNFKEQ. The V and J ends lost 4 bases and 5 bases, in that order; junction bases with no gene match: 10. The CDR3 consists of 16 residues. The CDR3 region is CASSRGTGTGGDEQYF. CDR3 bases: TGTGCCAGCAGCCGGGGGACCGGGACAGGGGGTGACGAGCAGTACTTC.

The V call is TRBV9, the J call TRBJ2-7; 7 nucleotides line up with TRBD1. The CDR3 loop spans 13 amino acids. In germline, CDR1 is SGDLS, CDR2 YYNGEE. V trimming: 1 base; J trimming: 5 bases; junction bases outside the gene matches: 3. The CDR3 protein is CASSVRTGDEQYF. DNA of the CDR3: TGTGCCAGCAGCGTACGAACAGGGGACGAGCAGTACTTC.

The chain carries TRBV7-9 and TRBJ1-6; perhaps TRBD1 as D (6 bases). The CDR3 length is 16 residues. Trimming took off 5 bases at V and 3 bases at J, with 14 bases between the two ends. Germline-derived CDR1 and CDR2 are SEHNR and FQNEAQ (reference sequence). Here the CDR3 DNA reads TGTGCCAGCAGCCGCACCGGGACACTCTATAATTCACCCCTCCACTTT. Amino acid sequence: CASSRTGTLYNSPLHF.

The chain uses TRBV23-1 and TRBJ1-6; weak D call: TRBD1 (6 bases). TRBV23-1 is noted as an ORF with a role that remains uncertain. The CDR3 length is 16 residues. The V end lost 0 bases, the J end lost 7 bases, and 13 bases lay between the germline ends. For the CDR3, the DNA is TGCGCCAGCAGTCAATCCCTAGACAGGTTCAATTCACCCCTCCACTTT. It translates to CASSQSLDRFNSPLHF.

The chain employs TRBV6-5 and TRBJ2-5; TRBD1 matches at 10 bases. J was trimmed by 3 bases and V by 5 bases; bases with no gene match: 6. This CDR3 comprises 15 residues. The germline CDR1 and CDR2 sequences are MNHEY and SVGAGI. Here the CDR3 reads CASSPGTGVEETQYF. As DNA, the CDR3 is TGTGCCAGCAGTCCCGGGACAGGGGTTGAAGAGACCCAGTACTTC.

This clone showed up just once. The chain couples TRBV3-1 (or the pseudogene TRBV3-2) to TRBJ1-1, with TRBD1 as a possible D gene (6 bases). Germline values: CDR1 LGHDT, CDR2 YNNKEL (reference sequence). V lost 5 bases and J lost 5, with 15 bases in between. This CDR3 comprises 14 residues. CDR3 nucleotide sequence: TGTGCCAGCAGCTCTCGACAGGCGTGGACTGAAGCTTTCTTT. Translated, it gives CASSSRQAWTEAFF.